One sample yielded the 26 T cell receptor beta chains listed below, sequenced in a study of blood T cell repertoires in COVID-19. The method was immunoSEQ multiplex PCR; TCRdb's version includes in-frame clones alone and lacks a portion of them. The repertoire holds under 300,000 clones, roughly nine tenths seen once, with roughly 4.5% in the top ten. Sequenced: peripheral blood. These receptors all stem from a woman aged 40 to 49 who had recovered from COVID-19.

This clone was detected a few times. The chain uses TRBV18 and TRBJ1-1; D is undetermined. CDR1 is KGHSH and CDR2 is LQKENI in the germline V gene. The CDR3 sequence is 14 residues long. V lost 10 bases, J lost 2 bases, and 17 bases lay in between. This chain's CDR3 is CATLGGYPNTEAFF. CDR3 in DNA: TGTGCCACTCTAGGAGGCTACCCAAACACTGAAGCTTTCTTT.

V and J are TRBV6-5 and TRBJ2-7, with 7 bases fitting TRBD1. The CDR3 extends over 13 amino acids. V shed 2 bases and J 4 bases; nucleotides not matched to a gene: 2. Germline V CDR1 and CDR2: MNHEY, SVGAGI. The CDR3 DNA follows: TGTGCCAGCAGTTACAGACAGGGATACGAGCAGTACTTC. Protein product: CASSYRQGYEQYF.

The DNA of the CDR3 is TGTGCCAGCAGCCTACAGGGAAGGCTAGCGGGAGGGCCTAAGAATGAGCAGTTCTTC. This gives the protein CASSLQGRLAGGPKNEQFF. The chain employs TRBV5-4 and TRBJ2-1; 12 bases align to TRBD2. From germline, CDR1 is SGHNT and CDR2 YYREEE (reference sequence). The CDR3 length is 19 residues. V was pared by 4 bases and J by 7 bases, with 18 bases of the junction left unmatched.

This rearrangement joins TRBV12-3 or TRBV12-4 to TRBJ2-2; tentative D call: TRBD2 (6 bases). V was cut by 8 bases and J by 3 bases, with 10 bases left in between. CDR3 size: 13 residues. CDR3 nucleotides: TGTGCCAGCTTCGGGAGCTACACCGGGGAGCTGTTTTTT. This sequence encodes CASFGSYTGELFF.

This clone showed up just a few times. This rearrangement joins TRBV6-6 to TRBJ2-7; the match to TRBD1 covers 7 bases. Germline CDR1 is MNHNY and CDR2 is SVGAGI (reference sequence). V trimming: 4 bases; J trimming: 1 base; junction bases outside the gene matches: 1. The length of the CDR3 is 13 residues. The DNA of the CDR3 is TGTGCCAGCAGTTCCAGGGGGTCCTACGAGCAGTACTTC. It encodes CASSSRGSYEQYF.

This rearrangement joins TRBV5-6 to TRBJ2-2; 7 bases agree with TRBD1. Germline CDR1 reads SGHDT; CDR2 reads YYEEEE. The CDR3 length is 17 residues. J lost 6 bases, V lost 5 bases, and 16 bases had no gene match. The CDR3 DNA follows: TGTGCCAGCAGGAGAGGGGGCTTGGGTCGTATCTCCGGGGAGCTGTTTTTT. Translating it yields CASRRGGLGRISGELFF.

The rearrangement links TRBV9 to TRBJ2-1; 9 nucleotides match TRBD2. V shed 4 bases, J shed 12 bases, and the junction held 14 bases outside the gene matches. CDR3 length: 15 residues. Germline V CDR1 and CDR2: SGDLS, YYNGEE. The CDR3 DNA sequence: TGTGCCAGCAGCCCTAGTCGGGTTAGCGGGAGTAGGCAGTTCTTC. Translating it yields CASSPSRVSGSRQFF.

The chain is built from TRBV2 and TRBJ2-5; 12 positions agree with TRBD2. The CDR3 covers 15 residues. Per germline, CDR1 SNHLY and CDR2 FYNNEI. Trimming cost V 6 bases and J 7 bases; bases outside gene matches: 9. The CDR3 region is CASRETSGGSLTQYF. CDR3 bases: TGTGCCAGCAGGGAAACTAGCGGGGGGTCCCTGACCCAGTACTTC.

This clone occurred once. The V call is TRBV11-2, the J call TRBJ2-6; D remains unclear. CDR3 length: 12 amino acids. Trimming took 7 bases from V and 4 from J, leaving 5 bases between them. Germline assignment: CDR1 SGHAT and CDR2 FQNNGV. Here the CDR3 reads CASTIGANVLTF. The CDR3, as DNA: TGTGCCAGCACAATCGGGGCCAACGTCCTGACTTTC.

The chain uses TRBV7-9 and TRBJ2-5; D is undetermined. Germline-derived CDR1 and CDR2 are SEHNR and FQNEAQ (reference sequence). This CDR3 region has 13 residues. V lost 6 bases to trimming and J lost 5 bases, with 13 bases between them. CDR3 protein: CASSPPLSETQYF. DNA of the CDR3: TGTGCCAGCAGTCCCCCACTAAGTGAGACCCAGTACTTC.

This rearrangement joins TRBV6-5 to TRBJ1-1; 12 nucleotides match TRBD1. V lost 4 bases and J lost 3; bases outside the gene matches: 6. This CDR3 has 16 amino acids. CDR1 and CDR2 (germline): MNHEY, SVGAGI. In DNA form, the CDR3 reads TGTGCCAGCAGTTCCGGGACAGGGGGCTACGACACTGAAGCTTTCTTT. Encoded protein: CASSSGTGGYDTEAFF.

The J gene is TRBJ2-5, the V gene TRBV19; TRBD2 matches 11 bases. This CDR3 comprises 16 residues. CDR1 and CDR2 from the germline V gene are LNHDA and SQIVND (reference sequence). Trimming removed 1 base from V and 4 bases from J; junction bases left unmatched: 5. This CDR3 reads CASSIGLAGRGETQYF. The CDR3 bases are TGTGCCAGTAGTATAGGACTAGCGGGAAGGGGAGAGACCCAGTACTTC.

The chain links TRBV5-1 to TRBJ2-1; 9 positions match TRBD2. V trimming: 2 bases; J trimming: 8 bases; junction bases outside the gene matches: 5. Germline V gene sequence: CDR1 SGHRS, CDR2 YFSETQ. The CDR3 totals 14 residues. The CDR3 here is CASSFVAGVDEQFF. The CDR3 DNA reads as TGCGCCAGCAGCTTTGTAGCGGGAGTGGATGAGCAGTTCTTC. The full variable domain, in which reference TRBV5-1 and TRBJ2-1 provide the parts outside the CDR3, is KAGVTQTPRYLIKTRGQQVTLSCSPISGHRSVSWYQQTPGQGLQFLFEYFSETQRNKGNFPGRFSGRQFSNSRSEMNVSTLELGDSALYLCASSFVAGVDEQFFGPGTRLTVL.

The gene calls are TRBV6-1 and TRBJ2-1; no firm D call. The CDR3 spans 11 residues. In germline, CDR1 is MNHNS, CDR2 SASEGT. V was trimmed by 2 bases and J by 8 bases, leaving 4 bases between them. The chain's CDR3 is CASSEYYEQFF. As DNA, the CDR3 is TGTGCCAGCAGTGAATACTATGAGCAGTTCTTC.

The rearrangement uses TRBV29-1 and TRBJ2-1, with 7 bases fitting TRBD2. The CDR3 contains 13 residues. Germline V lookup: CDR1 SQVTM, CDR2 ANQGSEA. The junction had 6 bases not matched to a gene; V was cut back by 4 bases and J by 6 bases. Here the CDR3 reads CSVAGGRGNEQFF. The CDR3 DNA sequence: TGCAGCGTTGCGGGGGGTAGGGGCAATGAGCAGTTCTTC.

V is TRBV18 and J is TRBJ1-2; 7 bases are shared with TRBD1. CDR1 and CDR2 (germline): KGHSH, LQKENI. Trimming at V came to 4 bases and at J to 1 base, leaving 12 bases not matched to a gene. The CDR3 is made up of 17 amino acids. CDR3 sequence reads: CASSQRTGAYFNYGYTF. Here the CDR3 DNA reads TGTGCCAGCTCACAACGGACAGGTGCATATTTTAACTATGGCTACACCTTC.

V usage is TRBV23-1 and J usage is TRBJ2-7, with D perhaps matching TRBD2 (5 bases). TRBV23-1 is flagged as an ORF with uncertain function. The CDR3 is 15 amino acids. Trimming removed 4 bases from V and 2 bases from J, with 15 bases in between. CDR3 in DNA: TGCGCCAGCAGTCTACGAGGGCAGGACGCCTACGAGCAGTACGTC. Translating it yields CASSLRGQDAYEQYV.

This chain joins TRBV2 and TRBJ2-2; maybe TRBD2 (6 bases). Trimming cost V 5 bases and J 7 bases, with 11 bases left between them. CDR1 is SNHLY, CDR2 FYNNEI, per germline. CDR3 size: 13 residues. The CDR3 DNA sequence: TGTGCCAGCAGTCTATCGGGGGACGGGGAGCTGTTTTTT. This translates into CASSLSGDGELFF.

The chain carries TRBV11-3 and TRBJ2-2, with 8 bases matching TRBD1. This CDR3 has 18 residues. The trim removed 1 base at V and 0 bases at J, leaving 7 bases unmatched. Per the germline V gene, CDR1 is SGHNT and CDR2 is YENEEA. CDR3: CASSLGRWGQANTGELFF. CDR3 DNA: TGTGCCAGCAGCTTAGGAAGGTGGGGACAGGCGAACACCGGGGAGCTGTTTTTT.

The rearrangement uses TRBV15 and TRBJ2-7; TRBD1 might be the D (6 bases). The CDR3 sequence is 13 residues long. With 1 base removed from V and 3 bases from J, the gap between germline ends came to 7 bases. The germline gives CDR1 LNHNV, CDR2 YYDKDF (reference sequence). CDR3 sequence reads: CATSRAQGYEQYV. CDR3 bases: TGTGCCACCAGCAGAGCACAGGGCTACGAGCAGTACGTC.

The chain has TRBV19 and TRBJ1-5, with TRBD1 matching 11 bases. The CDR3 extends over 18 amino acids. The junction had 15 bases not matched to a gene; V was cut back by 0 bases and J by 11 bases. CDR1 and CDR2 from the germline V gene are LNHDA and SQIVND (reference sequence). The CDR3 nucleotides are TGTGCCAGTAGTATAGATTTTGTGGGACAGGGGGTTTTTAGGTCCCAGCATTTT. Its protein is CASSIDFVGQGVFRSQHF. The full variable domain, with the rest looked up from reference TRBV19 and TRBJ1-5, is DGGITQSPKYLFRKEGQNVTLSCEQNLNHDAMYWYRQDPGQGLRLIYYSQIVNDFQKGDIAEGYSVSREKKESFPLTVTSAQKNPTAFYLCASSIDFVGQGVFRSQHFGDGTRLSIL.

The gene calls are TRBV19 and TRBJ2-7, with D unresolved. V was trimmed by 2 bases and J by 2 bases, leaving 10 bases between them. CDR3 length equals 14 residues. Per germline, CDR1 LNHDA and CDR2 SQIVND (reference sequence). This CDR3 is CASSISWSAYEQYF. CDR3 DNA: TGTGCCAGTAGTATAAGTTGGTCAGCCTACGAGCAGTACTTC.

The chain combines TRBV6-5 with TRBJ1-3; D remains unclear. Germline V gene sequence: CDR1 MNHEY, CDR2 SVGAGI. The CDR3 sequence is 13 residues long. V lost 7 bases to trimming and J lost 6 bases, with 13 bases between them. Here the CDR3 reads CASTTETKNTIYF. The CDR3 region has the DNA TGTGCCAGCACGACGGAAACTAAAAACACCATATATTTT.

The chain joins TRBV28 to TRBJ2-7; 8 bases are shared with TRBD1. Germline V CDR1 and CDR2: MDHEN, SYDVKM. V shed 0 bases, J shed 0 bases, and the junction held 7 bases outside the gene matches. This CDR3 has 17 residues. CDR3 nucleotides: TGTGCCAGCAGTTTATGGGTCCGGACAGGGAGCTCCTACGAGCAGTACTTC. Translated, it gives CASSLWVRTGSSYEQYF.

The rearrangement links TRBV15 to TRBJ1-2; 7 nucleotides agree with TRBD1. The CDR3 runs to 14 residues. Germline CDR1 and CDR2: LNHNV and YYDKDF (reference sequence). V trimming: 4 bases; J trimming: 3 bases; junction bases outside the gene matches: 5. In DNA, the CDR3 is TGTGCCACCAGCAACTTAGACAGGGACTATGGCTACACCTTC. This codes for CATSNLDRDYGYTF.

In DNA, the CDR3 is TGTGCCATCAGTGAAACTAGCGGGAGTCCGTACGAGCAGTACGTC. Translation gives CAISETSGSPYEQYV. J is TRBJ2-7 and V is TRBV10-3, with 11 bases lining up with TRBD2. The CDR3 extends over 15 amino acids. J was trimmed by 4 bases and V by 3 bases; bases with no gene match: 5. Germline V gene data show CDR1 as ENHRY and CDR2 as SYGVKD.